The rows below give T cell receptor beta chains drawn from one sample of a study of graft-versus-host responses after intestinal transplantation. Data came from immunoSEQ multiplex PCR; TCRdb stores just in-frame clones and leaves some out. The sample holds 60,000 to 70,000 clones, about 89% seen once. Sequenced here: ileum tissue, sampled 350 to 400 days after transplant. The receptors originated from a human patient who received an intestinal transplant, so some T cells may come from the graft donor. Each CDR3 is given with its conserved first and last residue. D genes are given only for firm matches. Some rows mark clone size as missing; the rest say once, few, many or name a class of expanded clone.

TRBJ2-7,TRBD1,.,TRBV28,TGTGCCAGCAGTTTTCTGGGCACAGGGGTCGGCGAGCAGTACTTC,CASSFLGTGVGEQYF
TRBJ1-5,.,.,TRBV6-1,TGTGCCAGCAGTACCTTCGGAAGCAATCAGCCCCAGCATTTT,CASSTFGSNQPQHF
TRBJ2-7,.,.,TRBV5-4,TGTGCCAGCAGCTTCTCCTACGACTACGAGCAGTACTTC,CASSFSYDYEQYF
TRBJ2-5,.,.,TRBV5-5,TGTGCCAGCAGCTTGGGCCCTCAAGAGACCCAGTACTTC,CASSLGPQETQYF
TRBJ2-7,TRBD2,.,TRBV6-6,TGTGCCAGCACCGCGACTAGCGGGGGGCCCTACGAGCAGTACTTC,CASTATSGGPYEQYF
TRBJ2-1,TRBD2,.,TRBV30,TGTGCCTGGACTCCTAGCGGGGCTGACAATGAGCAGTTCTTC,CAWTPSGADNEQFF
TRBJ2-7,.,.,TRBV28,TGTGCCAGCAGTTTAGCGACAGAGGTGGGATACGAGCAGTACTTC,CASSLATEVGYEQYF
TRBJ2-1,.,.,TRBV6-5,TGTGCCAGCAGTCTGGGGGGAGATGAGCAGTTCTTC,CASSLGGDEQFF
TRBJ2-3,TRBD1,.,TRBV4-1,TGCGCCAGCAGCGGACAGGGCCTTAGCACAGATACGCAGTATTTT,CASSGQGLSTDTQYF
TRBJ2-3,.,.,TRBV28,TGTGCCAGCAGTTTAGGGGGAGTCCACACAGATACGCAGTATTTT,CASSLGGVHTDTQYF
TRBJ2-3,.,.,TRBV9,TGTGCCAGCAGCGTAGGGACATCAGGGTTTACAGATACGCAGTATTTT,CASSVGTSGFTDTQYF
TRBJ2-7,.,.,TRBV15,TGTGCCACCAGCAGAGATCTGGGTCCGAGGGCCTACGAGCAGTACTTC,CATSRDLGPRAYEQYF
TRBJ1-1,.,.,TRBV28,TGTGCCAGCAGAGGCACATTCATGAACACTGAAGCTTTCTTT,CASRGTFMNTEAFF
TRBJ2-7,TRBD2,.,TRBV11-2,TGTGCCAGCAGCCTCACGGACCTCGGGGGGGAGCAGTACTTC,CASSLTDLGGEQYF
TRBJ2-5,.,.,TRBV4-1,TGCGCCAGCAGCCGCGGAACTGCCCCCGAGTACTTC,CASSRGTAPEYF
TRBJ2-1,.,.,TRBV27,TGTGCCAGCAGTTTTATTCGGCAGGGGGGCTACAATGAGCAGTTCTTC,CASSFIRQGGYNEQFF
TRBJ2-5,.,once,TRBV10-1,TGCGCCAGCAGTAGGCAACTAGGAGAGACCCAGTACTTC,CASSRQLGETQYF
TRBJ2-1,.,.,TRBV28,TGTGCCAGCAGTTCATTCGCAGGCCGAGAGCAGTTCTTC,CASSSFAGREQFF
TRBJ2-7,.,.,TRBV6-1,TGTGCCAGCAGTGAACACAGGGGGGGACAGCCCTACGAGCAGTACTTC,CASSEHRGGQPYEQYF
TRBJ1-2,TRBD1,.,TRBV2,TGTGCCAGCACCCTCAGGGGGCGCGGTGGCTACACCTTC,CASTLRGRGGYTF
TRBJ2-4,TRBD2,.,TRBV2,TGTGCCAGCAGTGAAAATTTGGGACTAGCGGGACGGGGGACCAAAAACATTCAGTACTTC,CASSENLGLAGRGTKNIQYF
TRBJ2-7,.,once,TRBV5-1,TGCGCCAGCAGCTTGGAAGGGTACGAGCAGTACTTC,CASSLEGYEQYF
TRBJ2-1,.,.,TRBV6-1,TGTGCCAGCAGTGAAGAGGGGGGTCCCCCTTACAATGAGCAGTTCTTC,CASSEEGGPPYNEQFF
TRBJ1-1,TRBD1,.,TRBV5-1,TGCGCCAGCAGCTTGGTTATCCAGGGGGACACTGAAGCTTTCTTT,CASSLVIQGDTEAFF
TRBJ2-5,.,once,TRBV4-1,TGCGCCAGCAGCCAGGGTTTGGGTCAGCCTCAAGAGACCCAGTACTTC,CASSQGLGQPQETQYF
TRBJ1-2,TRBD1,.,TRBV28,TGTGCCAGCACGGGCAGGGGGCTGGGCTACACCTTC,CASTGRGLGYTF
TRBJ2-7,TRBD2,.,TRBV6-5,TGTGCCAGCAGAGGGACTACTACCTACGAGCAGTACTTC,CASRGTTTYEQYF
TRBJ2-2,TRBD1,.,TRBV6-6,TGTGCCAGCAAGGACAGGGACACCGGGGAGCTGTTTTTT,CASKDRDTGELFF
TRBJ1-4,.,.,TRBV6-5,TGTGCCAGCAGTTACTCGCAGGGGCCTAATGAAAAACTGTTTTTT,CASSYSQGPNEKLFF
TRBJ2-5,.,few,TRBV25-1,TGTGCCAGCAGTGAATGGGGGGGGGCAGAGACCCAGTACTTC,CASSEWGGAETQYF
TRBJ1-5,TRBD1,.,TRBV28,TGTGCCAGCAATCTACAGGGGTTTTTTAGCAATCAGCCCCAGCATTTT,CASNLQGFFSNQPQHF
TRBJ2-7,.,.,TRBV4-1,TGCGCCAGCAGCCATGGAACCACCTACGAGCAGTACTTC,CASSHGTTYEQYF
TRBJ2-3,TRBD2,.,TRBV7-9,TGTGCCAGCAGTCGTGGGAGGGTTGGAGATACGCAGTATTTT,CASSRGRVGDTQYF
TRBJ2-5,.,.,TRBV5-1,TGCGCCAGCAGCGAACATTTGGAGACCCAGTACTTC,CASSEHLETQYF
TRBJ2-1,.,.,TRBV7-3,TGTGTCAGCAGCTCGCCGGGCCTCCGTGAGCAGTTCTTC,CVSSSPGLREQFF
TRBJ2-5,.,.,TRBV11-2,TGTGCCAGCAGCACTCGCGGTGCGGGAGAGACCCAGTACTTC,CASSTRGAGETQYF
TRBJ2-7,.,.,TRBV6-5,TGTGCCAGCAGTCCGTCATCAACGACAGGCCTCGGGCAGTACTTC,CASSPSSTTGLGQYF